A single T cell receptor (beta chain) is shown here with its context. Its antigen is unidentified. Germline assignment: CDR1 WSHSY and CDR2 SAAADI. Trimming shortened V by 2 bases and J by 2 bases, and 7 bases separated the two germline ends. The CDR3 runs 14 residues. Some clones are missing from TCRdb's copy, which holds only in-frame ones; the method was immunoSEQ multiplex PCR. The data contain about 24,000 clones, 58% of them singletons. This entry comes from a study of radiation and T cells in renal cell carcinoma. Overall study findings and caveats: Intratumoral heterogeneity was not captured in these approximately 1 g regions.

Regarding treatment: treatment-naive control, cytoreductive nephrectomy. Controls were unirradiated tumors from treatment-naive cytoreductive nephrectomy patients. Control tumor donors were several females and roughly 10 males, median age about 60 years. This material consisted of tumor tissue, taken from a patient whose treatment was nephrectomy without radiotherapy. This TCR came from a man aged 35 to 55 with renal cell carcinoma. The genes are TRBV10-2 and TRBJ1-5; no reliable D call. CDR3 region: CASSEGGGNQPQHF. CDR3 coding DNA: TGCGCCAGCAGTGAGGGAGGCGGCAATCAGCCCCAGCATTTT.